Sequencing of this T cell receptor (beta chain) was carried out in a study of identifying expanded T cells in peripheral blood. Study-level points and caveats: Over approximately two and four weeks, about 17 and 20 clones changed, versus around 1.2 between replicates. Clone count variance between roughly 2-week samples rose with total template count.

With respect to this clone: The antigen remains unidentified.

Method: immunoSEQ multiplex PCR; TCRdb's copy keeps in-frame clones and lacks some. The sample consists of roughly 84,000 clones, approximately 90% of them appearing once. Germline V gene data show CDR1 as SGHAT and CDR2 as FQNNGV. V was clipped by 0 bases and J by 3 bases, with 6 bases between them. The CDR3 extends over 13 amino acids. The gene calls are TRBV11-2 and TRBJ2-7; D is ambiguous. Material for sequencing was blood. This clonotype originated in a person aged 18 to 75 in good health. The CDR3 DNA reads as TGTGCCAGCAGCTTAGATTCCGTCTACGAGCAGTACTTC. It is translated as CASSLDSVYEQYF. Looking up the rest from reference TRBV11-2 and TRBJ2-7 gives the full variable domain: EAGVAQSPRYKIIEKRQSVAFWCNPISGHATLYWYQQILGQGPKLLIQFQNNGVVDDSQLPKDRFSAERLKGVDSTLKIQPAKLEDSAVYLCASSLDSVYEQYFGPGTRLTVT.